Here is one TCR beta chain with its context. It has no known antigen specificity. Base-call qualities are not available, and no considerably larger clone is one nucleotide away. Systemically healthy Caucasian individuals from Russia, some 40 in total and aged about 6 to 90 years, were included as donors. Each donor gave approximately 10 milliliters of peripheral blood, collected into EDTA-treated Vacutainer tubes. PBMCs were isolated by Ficoll-Paque density-gradient centrifugation, with at least 6 million obtained per sample. Trizol reagent was used to extract total RNA from the PBMCs, yielding at least 5.5 micrograms per sample. For every donor, flow cytometry on a PBMC aliquot measured the percentage of naive CD45RAhigh/CD27high T cells. Trimming removed 1 base from V and 11 bases from J; the gene matches leave 18 bases unexplained. The CDR3 holds 17 amino acids from the cysteine to the phenylalanine. This entry keeps only the CDR3 DNA: 51 bases, framed from base 1. Via the germline V gene, CDR1 is ENHRY and CDR2 SYGVKD.

These data belong to a study of blood T cells in healthy people across ages (dated by TCRdb to between 2014 and 2017). Describing the broader study: In model experiments, template switching captured roughly one uniquely barcoded TCR beta cDNA molecule for every two T cells. To avoid experimental bias, donors of different ages were distributed randomly across sequencing lanes. The donors were split into four age groups: young (average roughly 15 years), middle-aged (roughly 39), aged (approximately 60) and long-lived (approximately 80). The study measured age-related changes in TCR beta repertoire diversity using deep sequencing normalized with unique cDNA molecular identifiers. For two donors (one aged 18 to 30 and one aged 80 or older), the study analyzed two additional independent replicas of 1 million unique cDNA reads from the same blood draw. Broad study findings and their caveats: Donor CMV infection status was unknown, potentially confounding age-related changes in expanded clonotypes. As age increased, observed TCR beta diversity per million T cells dropped in a roughly linear way, and a significant reduction was already evident by age around 41. Total diversity estimates from one million sequenced T cells were considered lower bounds and underestimates. Since profiling was done on bulk unsorted PBMCs, naive and antigen-experienced compartments could not be conclusively compared. The percentage of naive T cells measured by flow cytometry correlated strongly with observed TCR beta diversity. Compared with the aged group, the long-lived group had more naive CD4+ T cells, fewer expanded clones and increased TCR diversity, suggesting age selection.

Libraries were prepared through 5' RACE. Instrument on record: Illumina HiSeq 2500. A second PCR of about 6 to 12 cycles was run with a J-beta primer mix and a sample-barcoded 5' primer. Each TCR beta cDNA molecule received a unique molecular identifier from a template-switch 5' adaptor carrying 12 random nucleotides. Each sample yielded at least 3 million CDR3-containing paired-end reads. The Mint cDNA synthesis kit, primed by a TRBC-specific oligonucleotide, was used to synthesize first-strand cDNA from all RNA. Following uracil-DNA glycosylase treatment, all cDNA underwent a first 18-cycle PCR with the universal primers M1SS and BC2_uni_R. The paper's data handling went like this. Normalization of each sample was performed by random selection of 1 million high-quality reads, each carrying a distinct molecular identifier. Instead of being binned into consensus sequences, reads with shared molecular identifiers were discarded. CDR3 identification, clonotype clustering and error correction used MiTCR with a Q25 quality threshold and the strictest error-elimination algorithm. A nonparametric unseen species model with Euler transformation was used to estimate lower-bound total TCR beta diversity. TCRdb ran its own pipeline on the public reads, namely fastp trimming at Q25 and MiXCR clone calling, and kept in-frame beta chains. Every CDR3 protein is listed once, alongside the most common genes and DNA of its rows. These V and J calls originate from TCRdb's pipeline instead of the authors' own analysis. The sample yields about 1,500,000 distinct CDR3 sequences; 40% to 50% were counted once. The ten largest clones capture 7.9% of the sample.

What was sequenced was blood. The receptor chain draws on TRBV10-3 and TRBJ2-5, with 8 bases in between that match TRBD1. The sequence came from a woman between 18 and 29 years old in good health. The CDR3 protein: CAISEFMTGARYNEQYF. The nucleotides are TGTGCCATCAGTGAGTTCATGACAGGGGCGAGGTACAATGAGCAGTACTTC.